The entry below gives a single T cell receptor beta chain sequence along with its context. What it recognizes is unknown. This entry comes from a study of shared clonotypes between healthy human individuals. CDR1 MNHNY and CDR2 SVGAGI come from the germline V gene (reference sequence). There are 13 residues in the CDR3. Assay used: immunoSEQ multiplex PCR; TCRdb lists only in-frame clones, some missing. The data contain about 320,000 clones, around 86% of them singletons. Findings and limits, study-wide: Clonotypes shared by all four donors outscored non-shared clonotypes in generation probability.

The gene calls are TRBV6-6 and TRBJ2-5, with 8 positions matching TRBD1. Gene TRBJ2-7 matches the end of the DNA better, so the J call may be wrong. Sequences were obtained from memory CD8+ T cells sorted from blood. As for subset: CD45RO+ cells pooled with CCR7-negative TemRA cells. The clonotype comes from a man in his late teens or twenties in good health. CDR3 protein: CASSYDRGHEQYF. CDR3 in DNA: TGTGCCAGCAGCTACGACAGGGGCCACGAGCAGTACTTC.